A selection of T cell receptor beta chains follows, all from one sample in a study of OX40 agonist ivuxolimab in advanced cancers. Assay used: immunoSEQ multiplex PCR; TCRdb lists only in-frame clones, some missing. Of tens of thousands of clones in the sample, about 88% are singletons; the top ten hold nearly 25%. The starting material was CD4+ or CD8+ T cells sorted from blood, obtained in a trial of the OX40 agonist ivuxolimab. Receptor source: an adult with an advanced solid tumor such as melanoma, head and neck, liver or kidney cancer. Each CDR3 is given with its conserved first and last residue. D genes are given only for firm matches. Rows give clone size only sometimes, using once, few, many, or a class for an expanded clone.

clone_size,v_call,d_call,j_call,cdr3_aa,cdr3_nt
-,TRBV27,TRBD1,TRBJ1-5,CASSRLGGGNQPQHF,TGTGCCAGCAGTCGCCTAGGGGGCGGCAATCAGCCCCAGCATTTT
-,TRBV19,TRBD1,TRBJ1-2,CASSATGERDYGYTF,TGTGCCAGTAGTGCAACAGGGGAGAGGGACTATGGCTACACCTTC
-,TRBV5-6,-,TRBJ2-7,CASSLVADPYEQYF,TGTGCCAGCAGCTTGGTGGCAGACCCCTACGAGCAGTACTTC
-,TRBV28,TRBD1,TRBJ2-6,CASSSSGTGDSGANVLTF,TGTGCCAGCAGTAGCTCCGGGACAGGGGATTCCGGGGCCAACGTCCTGACTTTC
-,TRBV7-6,-,TRBJ2-3,CASTPGEGWTDTQYF,TGTGCCAGCACCCCCGGCGAGGGTTGGACAGATACGCAGTATTTT
-,TRBV6-5,TRBD2,TRBJ2-3,CASSFLSGTADTQYF,TGTGCCAGCAGTTTTCTTAGCGGGACCGCAGATACGCAGTATTTT
-,TRBV9,-,TRBJ2-1,CASSGDYNEQFF,TGTGCCAGCAGCGGGGACTACAATGAGCAGTTCTTC
-,TRBV19,-,TRBJ2-5,CASSKRHGETQYF,TGTGCCAGTAGTAAACGGCATGGGGAGACCCAGTACTTC
-,TRBV20-1,TRBD2,TRBJ2-1,CSAGLAGGQFF,TGCAGTGCTGGACTAGCGGGAGGGCAGTTCTTC
-,TRBV13,TRBD1,TRBJ2-7,CASSVDRDGEQYF,TGTGCCAGCAGCGTGGACAGGGATGGCGAGCAGTACTTC
-,TRBV7-9,TRBD1,TRBJ2-5,CASSPRQGVDLEGQETQYF,TGTGCCAGCAGCCCAAGACAGGGGGTGGATTTGGAAGGCCAAGAGACCCAGTACTTC
-,TRBV6-5,TRBD2,TRBJ2-7,CASGLQAGGPHEQYF,TGTGCCAGCGGCCTCCAAGCGGGAGGGCCCCACGAGCAGTACTTC
-,TRBV4-1,-,TRBJ2-2,CASSQVGGMNTGELFF,TGCGCCAGCAGCCAAGTCGGCGGAATGAACACCGGGGAGCTGTTTTTT
-,TRBV19,-,TRBJ2-7,CASRATGLGELSYEQYF,TGTGCCAGTAGGGCCACAGGGTTAGGTGAACTTTCCTACGAGCAGTACTTC
-,TRBV9,TRBD2,TRBJ2-3,CASSVSSGNTDTQYF,TGTGCCAGCAGCGTATCTAGCGGTAACACAGATACGCAGTATTTT
-,TRBV7-3,-,TRBJ2-3,CASRSGGTDTQYF,TGTGCCAGCAGGTCGGGGGGCACAGATACGCAGTATTTT
-,TRBV7-6,TRBD2,TRBJ2-3,CASSLWASGPGSTDTQYF,TGTGCCAGCAGCTTATGGGCTAGCGGGCCGGGGAGCACAGATACGCAGTATTTT
-,TRBV28,TRBD2,TRBJ2-7,CASEGLEAYEQYF,TGTGCCAGCGAGGGACTAGAGGCGTACGAGCAGTACTTC
-,TRBV28,-,TRBJ1-4,CASSIPGTAKEKLFF,TGTGCCAGCAGTATCCCCGGCACAGCCAAGGAAAAACTGTTTTTT
-,TRBV13,-,TRBJ2-7,CASSSQRTPYEQYF,TGTGCCAGCAGCTCCCAGCGGACTCCCTACGAGCAGTACTTC
-,TRBV27,TRBD2,TRBJ2-1,CASSLPAASGSHEQFF,TGTGCCAGCAGTTTACCCGCGGCTAGCGGGAGCCATGAGCAGTTCTTC
-,TRBV6-5,-,TRBJ2-3,CASSIQAADTQYF,TGTGCCAGCAGTATCCAAGCGGCAGATACGCAGTATTTT
-,TRBV14,-,TRBJ1-1,CASSQLMNTEAFF,TGTGCCAGCAGCCAATTGATGAACACTGAAGCTTTCTTT
-,TRBV28,-,TRBJ2-3,CASSLVEFDTDTQYF,TGTGCCAGCAGTTTAGTGGAGTTCGACACAGATACGCAGTATTTT
-,TRBV19,TRBD2,TRBJ2-1,CASSMRTSPSYEQFF,TGTGCCAGTAGTATGCGGACTAGCCCTTCATATGAGCAGTTCTTC
-,TRBV7-2,-,TRBJ2-7,CASSPVGLRHEQYF,TGTGCCAGCAGCCCGGTTGGTTTACGGCACGAGCAGTACTTC
-,TRBV5-4,-,TRBJ1-2,CASSFTANYGYTF,TGTGCCAGCAGCTTTACCGCCAACTATGGCTACACCTTC
-,TRBV6-5,-,TRBJ2-5,CASSLVGFYETQYF,TGTGCCAGCAGCTTAGTCGGCTTTTATGAGACCCAGTACTTC
-,TRBV10-3,-,TRBJ1-5,CAISESKGGVNQPQHF,TGTGCCATCAGTGAGTCGAAAGGGGGGGTCAATCAGCCCCAGCATTTT
-,TRBV19,-,TRBJ1-1,CASSILKNTEAFF,TGTGCCAGTAGTATCCTCAAGAACACTGAAGCTTTCTTT
few,TRBV2,TRBD1,TRBJ1-2,CASITDRGYNYGYTF,TGTGCCAGCATCACCGACAGGGGATATAACTATGGCTACACCTTC
few,TRBV19,-,TRBJ1-1,CASSPSWDTEAFF,TGTGCCAGTAGTCCCAGCTGGGATACTGAAGCTTTCTTT
-,TRBV27,TRBD2,TRBJ2-2,CASSSSLAGLTGELFF,TGTGCCAGCAGTTCGTCACTAGCGGGGCTCACCGGGGAGCTGTTTTTT
-,TRBV13,-,TRBJ1-2,CASSYRGAGPYYGYTF,TGTGCCAGCAGCTATAGGGGGGCAGGGCCGTACTATGGCTACACCTTC
-,TRBV2,-,TRBJ2-1,CASSTGRGNEQFF,TGTGCCAGCAGTACAGGGCGAGGCAATGAGCAGTTCTTC
once,TRBV15,-,TRBJ2-7,CATSRVGREQYF,TGTGCCACCAGCAGAGTGGGGAGAGAGCAGTACTTC
-,TRBV28,-,TRBJ1-5,CASSLGRGDQPQHF,TGTGCCAGCAGTTTAGGCAGGGGTGATCAGCCCCAGCATTTT
-,TRBV9,-,TRBJ2-3,CASSVADKSTDTQYF,TGTGCCAGCAGCGTAGCCGACAAGAGCACAGATACGCAGTATTTT
medium-sized,TRBV19,-,TRBJ2-3,CASESDTQYF,TGTGCCAGCGAATCAGATACGCAGTATTTT
-,TRBV6-5,TRBD2,TRBJ2-1,CASSRAGVYNEQFF,TGTGCCAGCAGTAGAGCGGGAGTCTACAATGAGCAGTTCTTC
-,TRBV6-5,-,TRBJ1-2,CASSYSKIVFYGYTF,TGTGCCAGCAGTTACTCGAAGATTGTTTTCTATGGCTACACCTTC
-,TRBV6-5,-,TRBJ2-3,CASGKFTDTQYF,TGTGCCAGCGGGAAATTCACAGATACGCAGTATTTT
once,TRBV25-1,-,TRBJ2-1,CASSKGLYNEQFF,TGTGCCAGCAGTAAGGGCCTATACAATGAGCAGTTCTTC
few,TRBV5-6,-,TRBJ1-2,CASSPREYYGYTF,TGTGCCAGCAGCCCTAGAGAGTACTATGGCTACACCTTC
-,TRBV6-5,-,TRBJ1-1,CASTLGTEAFF,TGTGCCAGCACTCTGGGCACTGAAGCTTTCTTT
-,TRBV4-3,-,TRBJ2-3,CASSQESSEADTQYF,TGCGCCAGCAGCCAAGAGTCTAGCGAGGCAGATACGCAGTATTTT
-,TRBV5-6,TRBD2,TRBJ2-1,CASRPTSGRAIIDEQFF,TGTGCCAGCAGGCCGACTAGCGGGAGGGCCATCATCGATGAGCAGTTCTTC